The 23 T cell receptor beta chains below all came from one sample that was sequenced in a study of response to subunit inactivated influenza vaccine. From the RT-PCR reads, TCRdb called clonotypes with MiXCR, one entry per CDR3 protein. The data show 630,000 or so distinct CDR3 sequences, with 15% to 18% seen just once and 9.5% to 13% held by the top ten. Material: PBMCs from blood, obtained less than 13 days after vaccination. The receptor set was obtained from a man aged 50 to 59 who received an inactivated influenza vaccine.

This clonotype was found a few times. The J gene is TRBJ2-3, the V gene TRBV14, with 8 bases aligning to TRBD2. The junction had 6 bases not matched to a gene; V was cut back by 1 base and J by 0 bases. CDR1 SGHDN and CDR2 FVKESK come from the germline V gene. CDR3 length equals 17 residues. Here the CDR3 reads CASSQGIASGSTDTQYF. In nucleotides, the CDR3 is TGTGCCAGCAGCCAAGGTATCGCTAGCGGGAGCACAGATACGCAGTATTTT.

This clonotype turned up a few times. V usage is TRBV9 and J usage is TRBJ1-3, with D hard to call. The CDR3 spans 15 residues. Germline CDR1 is SGDLS and CDR2 is YYNGEE. Trimming left V 6 bases short and J 2 bases short, with 15 bases between. The CDR3 protein is CASNRAPEPGNTIYF. The CDR3 DNA reads as TGTGCCAGCAACCGGGCCCCTGAACCTGGAAACACCATATATTTT.

A remark on this clonotype: Compared with germline, one end of the junction differs, possibly owing to a read error. The chain joins TRBV7-7 to TRBJ2-1, with 7 bases lining up with TRBD1. This CDR3 region has 14 residues. Germline V CDR1 and CDR2: SSHAT, FNYEAQ (reference sequence). CDR3 in DNA: TGTGCTAGCAGCTTAGACCGGGACAGCAATGAGCAGTTCTTC. This gives the protein CASSLDRDSNEQFF.

The gene calls are TRBV2 and TRBJ2-7; D is undetermined. V lost 1 base to trimming and J lost 3 bases, with 10 bases between them. Per the germline V gene, CDR1 is SNHLY and CDR2 is FYNNEI. The CDR3 totals 14 residues. CDR3 residues: CASSEVGPDYEQYF. CDR3 in DNA: TGTGCCAGCAGTGAAGTGGGTCCGGACTACGAGCAGTACTTC.

This clonotype was counted only a few times. J is TRBJ1-3 and V is TRBV7-9; 7 bases align to TRBD1. Losses at the gene ends were 5 bases for V and 0 bases for J; bases not matched to a gene: 10. This CDR3 region has 17 residues. Germline V gene lookup returns CDR1 SEHNR and CDR2 FQNEAQ (reference sequence). DNA of the CDR3: TGTGCCAGCAGCGCCTCCGGGACAGCGAGCTCTGGAAACACCATATATTTT. Encoded protein: CASSASGTASSGNTIYF.

This clonotype was recorded a few times. This chain uses TRBV3-1 with TRBJ2-7, with 11 bases identical to TRBD1. This CDR3 has 15 amino acids. The germline V gene has CDR1 LGHDT and CDR2 YNNKEL (reference sequence). The J segment lost 1 base and the V segment lost 3 bases, leaving 2 bases of the junction unmatched. Written as DNA, the CDR3 is TGTGCCAGCAGCCATGGGACAGGGGGGTCCTACGAGCAGTACTTC. This sequence encodes CASSHGTGGSYEQYF.

This clonotype has at least ten counts. The chain carries TRBV2 and TRBJ2-2; D might be TRBD2 (5 bases). The CDR3 spans 12 residues. With 5 bases removed from V and 7 bases from J, the gap between germline ends came to 8 bases. Per germline, CDR1 SNHLY and CDR2 FYNNEI. CDR3 in amino acids: CASSNGGGELFF. CDR3 DNA sequence: TGTGCCAGCAGTAATGGAGGCGGGGAGCTGTTTTTT.

The V call is TRBV11-2, the J call TRBJ1-6; D uncertain. V was pared by 2 bases and J by 0 bases, with 23 bases between. The CDR3 runs to 21 residues. The germline V gene encodes CDR1 SGHAT and CDR2 FQNNGV. The CDR3 bases are TGTGCCAGCAGCTTATCCGAGGCCAGTTTTATATCCAGCTCCTATAATTCACCCCTCCACTTT. Its protein product is CASSLSEASFISSSYNSPLHF.

The V gene is TRBV20-1, the J gene TRBJ1-5; no definite D call. V was shortened by 7 bases and J by 0 bases, with 10 bases between the two germline ends. This CDR3 region has 13 residues. Germline-derived CDR1 and CDR2 are DFQATT and SNEGSKA (reference sequence). CDR3 nucleotide sequence: TGCAGTGTTGGGGTGAATAGCAATCAGCCCCAGCATTTT. It encodes CSVGVNSNQPQHF.

The genes are TRBV20-1 and TRBJ2-5, with TRBD2 as a possible D gene (6 bases). This CDR3 is built from 14 residues. The V gene's germline CDR1 is DFQATT and CDR2 SNEGSKA (reference sequence). V was pared by 6 bases and J by 3 bases, with 17 bases between. This chain's CDR3 is CSASTGGKEETQYF. CDR3 DNA: TGCAGTGCCTCGACTGGGGGGAAGGAAGAGACCCAGTACTTC.

This chain joins TRBV3-1 and TRBJ1-1, with D possibly TRBD1 on 6 matching bases. Germline V CDR1 and CDR2: LGHDT, YNNKEL (reference sequence). CDR3 length: 17 amino acids. The V end was cut by 1 base, the J end by 1 base, with 16 bases between. CDR3 nucleotides: TGTGCCAGCAGCCAAGTTCCCAGGGGCGCGACGAACACTGAAGCTTTCTTT. It encodes CASSQVPRGATNTEAFF.

Here the CDR3 reads CASSPPDIASYEQYF. Written as DNA, the CDR3 is TGTGCCAGCAGTCCCCCGGACATCGCCTCCTACGAGCAGTACTTC. V and J are TRBV28 and TRBJ2-7; D might be TRBD1 (5 bases). The V end was cut by 5 bases, the J end by 0 bases, with 14 bases between. The CDR3 loop spans 15 amino acids. CDR1 MDHEN and CDR2 SYDVKM come from the germline V gene.

Turning to this clonotype: Its ends do not fully match the called genes, so a read error is possible. V and J are TRBV7-2 and TRBJ2-4; tentatively, D is TRBD1 or TRBD2 (5 bases each). The V gene's germline CDR1 is SGHTA and CDR2 FQGNSA. This CDR3 is 13 amino acids long. CDR3 in amino acids: CASSFNSGRPLNF. The CDR3 DNA follows: TGTGCCAGCAGCTTTAACTCGGGGCGGCCTTTGAACTTC.

This clonotype occurred a few times. This chain uses TRBV27 with TRBJ2-7; D is possibly TRBD1 (6 bases). V lost 6 bases to trimming and J lost 0 bases, with 15 bases between them. The CDR3 spans 15 residues. Germline V gene data show CDR1 as MNHEY and CDR2 as SMNVEV (reference sequence). Here the CDR3 reads CASSRLGDNSYEQYF. The CDR3 DNA follows: TGTGCCAGCAGCCGCTTAGGGGACAACTCCTACGAGCAGTACTTC.

The chain employs TRBV18 and TRBJ1-1; no definite D call. The CDR3 is made up of 13 amino acids. The V gene lost 6 bases and the J gene lost 3 bases, with 11 bases spanning the gap. Germline V gives CDR1 KGHSH, CDR2 LQKENI. The CDR3 DNA reads as TGTGCCAGCTCCCGGATAGAAGACACTGAAGCTTTCTTT. Translated, it gives CASSRIEDTEAFF.

In regard to this clonotype: At one boundary the junction diverges from the germline segment, which might be a read error. CDR3 coding DNA: TGTGCCAGCAACTTGACAGAACTTAACTATGGCTACACCTTC. It translates to CASNLTELNYGYTF. The J gene is TRBJ1-2, the V gene TRBV5-7; maybe TRBD1 (5 bases). TRBV5-7 is classed as an ORF, of uncertain function. CDR3 length: 14 amino acids.

This chain joins TRBV5-1 and TRBJ2-7; 7 positions agree with TRBD1. Germline trimming cut 2 bases from V and 3 bases from J; bases unmatched to any gene: 2. The V gene's germline CDR1 is SGHRS and CDR2 YFSETQ. The CDR3 is 13 amino acids. The CDR3 is CASSLQGIYEQYF. CDR3 DNA: TGCGCCAGCAGCTTACAGGGGATCTACGAGCAGTACTTC.

This clonotype was seen more than once but under ten times. CDR3 in DNA: TGTGCCAGCAGTTACTCGAGGGGGACAGGAGGGACTAACTATGGCTACACCTTC. Protein sequence: CASSYSRGTGGTNYGYTF. This chain uses TRBV6-5 with TRBJ1-2; 8 bases agree with TRBD1. Germline loops: CDR1 MNHEY, CDR2 SVGAGI. The V and J ends lost 0 bases and 0 bases, in that order; junction bases with no gene match: 9. The CDR3 spans 18 residues.

This clonotype was observed a few times. The rearrangement joins TRBV29-1 to TRBJ1-1, with D hard to call. The CDR3 runs 10 residues. V lost 5 bases and J lost 11, with 12 bases in between. CDR1 SQVTM and CDR2 ANQGSEA come from the germline V gene. The CDR3 reads CSVSSMRAFF. CDR3 DNA: TGCAGCGTTTCCTCTATGCGGGCTTTCTTT.

In this sample, this clonotype turned up a few times. CDR3 bases: TGTGCCAGTAGTATAGTCTGGGGCAGCACCGGGGAGCTGTTTTTT. It yields the protein CASSIVWGSTGELFF. The chain uses TRBV19 and TRBJ2-2, with D possibly being TRBD1 (5 bases). V was shortened by 1 base and J by 4 bases, with 10 bases between the two germline ends. The germline V gene has CDR1 LNHDA and CDR2 SQIVND (reference sequence). This CDR3 has 15 amino acids.

This clonotype has ten or more counts. J is TRBJ2-1 and V is TRBV18; TRBD1 agrees at 7 bases. J was trimmed by 3 bases and V by 0 bases; bases with no gene match: 8. From germline, CDR1 is KGHSH and CDR2 LQKENI. CDR3 length equals 17 residues. The CDR3 region is CASSPPNRGIDYNEQFF. CDR3 nucleotides: TGTGCCAGCTCACCACCGAACAGGGGTATCGACTACAATGAGCAGTTCTTC.

This clonotype was counted only a few times. The V gene is TRBV12-2, the J gene TRBJ2-2; the DNA was not compared with TRBD1, the D call given in the table. TRBV12-2 is listed as a pseudogene. This CDR3 is 16 amino acids long. The CDR3 DNA follows: TGTGCAAGTCGCCTGCACGAATCTTGGGGGTCCGGGGAGCTGTTTTTT. Translating it yields CASRLHESWGSGELFF.

Many counts were recorded for this clonotype. The chain links TRBV7-3 to TRBJ2-1; 15 bases align to TRBD2. V shed 5 bases and J 7 bases; nucleotides not matched to a gene: 3. The CDR3 runs to 15 residues. CDR1 SGHTA and CDR2 FQGTGA come from the germline V gene. The CDR3 coding sequence is TGTGCCAGCAGCACGGGACTAGCGGGAGGTAATGAGCAGTTCTTC. This sequence encodes CASSTGLAGGNEQFF.